The 2 T cell receptor beta chains presented below share a single source sample, sequenced in a study of blood T cell repertoires in COVID-19. Here immunoSEQ multiplex PCR was the method, and the copy in TCRdb shows in-frame clones only, minus some. Of around 100,000 clones in the sample, 82% were seen once. Sequenced material: peripheral blood. The receptor set was obtained from a man between 65 and 80 years old with acute or convalescent COVID-19.

The rearrangement uses TRBV6-7 and TRBJ1-5; 7 positions agree with TRBD1. TRBV6-7 qualifies as an ORF whose function is uncertain. The CDR3 length is 16 residues. V was clipped by 11 bases and J by 0 bases; unmatched bases: 13. The CDR3: CAPEHDRAYSNQPQHF. The CDR3 DNA sequence: TGTGCCCCCGAGCATGACAGGGCCTATAGCAATCAGCCCCAGCATTTT.

The rearrangement joins TRBV3-1 (or the pseudogene TRBV3-2) to TRBJ1-2; D might be TRBD1 (6 bases). Germline-derived CDR1 and CDR2 are LGHDT and YNNKEL (reference sequence). The length of the CDR3 is 14 residues. Trimming cost V 3 bases and J 8 bases, with 16 bases left between them. CDR3: CASSQDRGGSGYTF. The CDR3 nucleotides are TGTGCCAGCAGCCAGGACAGAGGGGGTTCGGGCTACACCTTC.